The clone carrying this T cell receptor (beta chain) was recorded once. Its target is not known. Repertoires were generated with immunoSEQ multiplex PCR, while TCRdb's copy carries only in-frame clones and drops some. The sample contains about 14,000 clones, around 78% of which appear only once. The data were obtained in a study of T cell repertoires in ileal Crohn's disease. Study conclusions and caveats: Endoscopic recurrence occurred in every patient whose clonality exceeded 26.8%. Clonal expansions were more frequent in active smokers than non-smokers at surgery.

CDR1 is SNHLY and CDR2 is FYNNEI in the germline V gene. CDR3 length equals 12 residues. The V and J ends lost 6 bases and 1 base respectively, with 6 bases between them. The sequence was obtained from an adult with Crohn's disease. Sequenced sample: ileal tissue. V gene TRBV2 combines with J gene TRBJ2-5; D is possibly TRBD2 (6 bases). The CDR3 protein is CASRGGQETQYF. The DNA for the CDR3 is TGTGCCAGCAGGGGGGGCCAAGAGACCCAGTACTTC.